This T cell receptor (beta chain) is drawn from a study of CD8+ T cells in alopecia areata. For the study at large: A regimen of oral tofacitinib, 5 to 10 mg twice daily, was given to treated patients. Once tofacitinib had been taken for 6 to 18 months, 6 months off drug followed. Whole-study findings and limits: Persistence of many expanded lesional clones was seen in scalp and blood during tofacitinib.

Sequencing relied on a cDNA template that was reverse transcribed from extracted RNA. The protocol was immunoSEQ multiplex PCR, while the TCRdb copy is restricted to in-frame clones and leaves out a portion. The repertoire holds under 250,000 clones, approximately 72% seen once, with about 1.2% in the top ten. Treatment of the sample: oral pan-JAK inhibitor, 5-10 mg twice daily. Specimens obtained from alopecia areata patients comprised lesional scalp punch biopsies and peripheral blood. A remark on this clone: What it binds is unknown.

V was pared by 3 bases and J by 6 bases, with 15 bases between. The CDR3 spans 14 residues. Germline CDR1 SGDLS, CDR2 YYNGEE. The clonotype comes from a human donor with alopecia areata. Sequenced material: CD4+ T cells sorted from blood, taken between weeks 44 and 45, from a patient treated with tofacitinib. This rearrangement joins TRBV9 to TRBJ1-1, with D perhaps TRBD1 (5 bases). DNA of the CDR3: TGTGCCAGCAGCGCTGCCGGTTGGGGGTCTGAAGCTTTCTTT. Translating it yields CASSAAGWGSEAFF.